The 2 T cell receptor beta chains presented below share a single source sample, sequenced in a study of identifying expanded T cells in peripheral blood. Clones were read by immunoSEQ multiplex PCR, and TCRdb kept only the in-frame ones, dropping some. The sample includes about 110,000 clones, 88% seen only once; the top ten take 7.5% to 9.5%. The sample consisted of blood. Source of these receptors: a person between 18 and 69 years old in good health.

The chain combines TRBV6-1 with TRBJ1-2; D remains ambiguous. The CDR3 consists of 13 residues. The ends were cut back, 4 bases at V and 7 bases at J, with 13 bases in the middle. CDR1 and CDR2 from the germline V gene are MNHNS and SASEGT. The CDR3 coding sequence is TGTGCCAGCAGTGGAACCCCCTCCAGTGGCTACACCTTC. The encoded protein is CASSGTPSSGYTF.

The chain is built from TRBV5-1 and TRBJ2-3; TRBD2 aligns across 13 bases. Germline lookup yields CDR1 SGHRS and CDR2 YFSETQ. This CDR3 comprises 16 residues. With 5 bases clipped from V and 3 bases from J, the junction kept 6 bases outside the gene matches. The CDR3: CASRPPGLAGTDTQYF. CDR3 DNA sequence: TGCGCCAGCAGACCCCCGGGACTAGCGGGAACAGATACGCAGTATTTT.